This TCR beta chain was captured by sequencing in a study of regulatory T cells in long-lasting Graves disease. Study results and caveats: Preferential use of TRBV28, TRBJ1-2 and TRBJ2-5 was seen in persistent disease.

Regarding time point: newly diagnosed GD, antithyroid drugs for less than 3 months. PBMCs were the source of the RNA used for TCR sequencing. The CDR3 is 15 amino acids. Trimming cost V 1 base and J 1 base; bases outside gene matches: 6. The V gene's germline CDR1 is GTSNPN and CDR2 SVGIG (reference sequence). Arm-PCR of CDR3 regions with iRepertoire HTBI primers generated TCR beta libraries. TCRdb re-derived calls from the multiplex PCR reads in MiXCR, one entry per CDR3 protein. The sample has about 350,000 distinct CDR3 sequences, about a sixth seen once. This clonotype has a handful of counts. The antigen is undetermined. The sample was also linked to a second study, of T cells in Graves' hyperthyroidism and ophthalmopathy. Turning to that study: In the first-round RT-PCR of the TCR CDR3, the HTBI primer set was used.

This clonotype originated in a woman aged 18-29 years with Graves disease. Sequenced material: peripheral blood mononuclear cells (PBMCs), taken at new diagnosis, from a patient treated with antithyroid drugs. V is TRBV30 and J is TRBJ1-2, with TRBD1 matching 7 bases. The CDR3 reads CAWSGNGQVNYGYTF. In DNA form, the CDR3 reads TGTGCCTGGAGTGGAAATGGACAGGTTAACTATGGCTACACCTTC. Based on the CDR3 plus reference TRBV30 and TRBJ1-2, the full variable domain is SQTIHQWPATLVQPVGSPLSLECTVEGTSNPNLYWYRQAAGRGLQLLFYSVGIGQISSEVPQNLSASRPQDRQFILSSKKLLLSDSGFYLCAWSGNGQVNYGYTFGSGTRLTVV.